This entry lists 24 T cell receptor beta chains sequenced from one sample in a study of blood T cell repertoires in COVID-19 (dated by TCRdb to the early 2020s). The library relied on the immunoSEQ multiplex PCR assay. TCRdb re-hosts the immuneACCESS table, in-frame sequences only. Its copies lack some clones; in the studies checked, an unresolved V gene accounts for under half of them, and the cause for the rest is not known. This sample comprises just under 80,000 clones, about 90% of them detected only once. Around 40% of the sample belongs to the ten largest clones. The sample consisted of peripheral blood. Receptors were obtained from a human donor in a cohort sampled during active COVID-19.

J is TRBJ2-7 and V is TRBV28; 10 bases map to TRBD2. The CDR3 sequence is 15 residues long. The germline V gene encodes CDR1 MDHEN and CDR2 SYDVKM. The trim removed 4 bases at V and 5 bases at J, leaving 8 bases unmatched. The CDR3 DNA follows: TGTGCCAGCAGTTACCCCCTAGCGGGAGCTAACGAGCAGTACTTC. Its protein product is CASSYPLAGANEQYF.

The CDR3 spells CASSETLGGAWGSYEQYF. CDR3 in DNA: TGTGCCAGCAGCGAAACCCTTGGGGGCGCTTGGGGCTCCTACGAGCAGTACTTC. The chain recombines TRBV11-3 with TRBJ2-7; possible D gene TRBD1, 6 bases. Trimming left V 5 bases short and J 0 bases short, with 23 bases between. Germline values: CDR1 SGHNT, CDR2 YENEEA. This CDR3 region has 18 residues.

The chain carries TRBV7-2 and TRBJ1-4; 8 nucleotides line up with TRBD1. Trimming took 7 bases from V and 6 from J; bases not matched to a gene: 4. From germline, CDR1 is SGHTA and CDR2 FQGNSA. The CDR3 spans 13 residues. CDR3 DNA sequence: TGTGCCAGCAAGACAGGGGTTGATGAAAAACTGTTTTTT. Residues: CASKTGVDEKLFF.

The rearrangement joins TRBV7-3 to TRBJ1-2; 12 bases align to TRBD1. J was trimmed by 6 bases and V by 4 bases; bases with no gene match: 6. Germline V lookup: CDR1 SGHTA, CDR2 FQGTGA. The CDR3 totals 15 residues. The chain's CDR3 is CASSSSGTGGDGYTF. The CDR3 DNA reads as TGTGCCAGCAGCTCTTCCGGGACAGGGGGCGATGGCTACACCTTC.

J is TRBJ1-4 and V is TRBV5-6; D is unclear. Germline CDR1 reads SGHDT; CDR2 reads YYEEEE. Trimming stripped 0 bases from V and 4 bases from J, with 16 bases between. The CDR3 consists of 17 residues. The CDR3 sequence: CASSLDKRRADNEKLFF. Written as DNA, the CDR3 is TGTGCCAGCAGCTTGGATAAAAGGAGGGCCGATAATGAAAAACTGTTTTTT.

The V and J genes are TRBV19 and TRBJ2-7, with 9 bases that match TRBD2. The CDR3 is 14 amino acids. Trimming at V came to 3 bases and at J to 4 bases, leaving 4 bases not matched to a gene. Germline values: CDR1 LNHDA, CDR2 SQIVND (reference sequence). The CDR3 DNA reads TGTGCCAGTAGTATGACTAGCGGCTTATACGAGCAGTACTTC. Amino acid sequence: CASSMTSGLYEQYF.

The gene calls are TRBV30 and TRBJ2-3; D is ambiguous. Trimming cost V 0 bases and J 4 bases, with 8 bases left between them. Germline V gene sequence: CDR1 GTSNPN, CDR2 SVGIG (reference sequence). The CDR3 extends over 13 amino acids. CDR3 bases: TGTGCCTGGAGTGTACGGGTTGCAGATACGCAGTATTTT. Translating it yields CAWSVRVADTQYF. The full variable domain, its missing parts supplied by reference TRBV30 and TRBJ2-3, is SQTIHQWPATLVQPVGSPLSLECTVEGTSNPNLYWYRQAAGRGLQLLFYSVGIGQISSEVPQNLSASRPQDRQFILSSKKLLLSDSGFYLCAWSVRVADTQYFGPGTRLTVL.

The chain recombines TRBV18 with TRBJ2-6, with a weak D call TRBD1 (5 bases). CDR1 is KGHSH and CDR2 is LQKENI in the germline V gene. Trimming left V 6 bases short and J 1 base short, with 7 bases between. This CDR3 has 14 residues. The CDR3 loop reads CASSRESGANVLTF. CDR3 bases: TGTGCCAGCTCCAGGGAATCTGGGGCCAACGTCCTGACTTTC.

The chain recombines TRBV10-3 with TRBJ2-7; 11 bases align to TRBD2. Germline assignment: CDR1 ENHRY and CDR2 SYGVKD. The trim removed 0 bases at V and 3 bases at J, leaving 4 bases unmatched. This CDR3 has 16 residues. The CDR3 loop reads CAISESSGLAGYEQYF. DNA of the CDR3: TGTGCCATCAGTGAGTCGAGCGGACTAGCGGGCTACGAGCAGTACTTC.

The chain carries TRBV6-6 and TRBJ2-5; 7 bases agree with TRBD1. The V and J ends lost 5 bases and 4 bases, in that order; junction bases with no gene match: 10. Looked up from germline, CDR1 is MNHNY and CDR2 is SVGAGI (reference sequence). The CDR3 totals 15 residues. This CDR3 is CASSTGDFVLETQYF. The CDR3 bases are TGTGCCAGCAGTACAGGGGATTTTGTTTTAGAGACCCAGTACTTC.

The CDR3 loop is CASSLQGVGETQYF. The CDR3 DNA is TGTGCCAGCAGCTTGCAAGGGGTCGGCGAGACCCAGTACTTC. The J gene is TRBJ2-5, the V gene TRBV5-5; D is possibly TRBD1 (5 bases). V lost 1 base to trimming and J lost 5 bases, with 12 bases between them. This CDR3 is 14 amino acids long. Germline CDR1 is SGHKS and CDR2 is YYEKEE (reference sequence).

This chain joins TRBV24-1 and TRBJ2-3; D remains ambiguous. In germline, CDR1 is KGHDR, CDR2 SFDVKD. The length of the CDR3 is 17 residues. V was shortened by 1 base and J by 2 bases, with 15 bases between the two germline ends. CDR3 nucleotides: TGTGCCACCAGTGATTTTCCCCCGAGGAGCATCACAGATACGCAGTATTTT. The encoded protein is CATSDFPPRSITDTQYF.

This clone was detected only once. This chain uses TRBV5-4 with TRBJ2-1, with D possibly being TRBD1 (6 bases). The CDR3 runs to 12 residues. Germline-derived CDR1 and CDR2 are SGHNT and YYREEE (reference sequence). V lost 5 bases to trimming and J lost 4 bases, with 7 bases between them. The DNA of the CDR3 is TGTGCCAGCAGTACAGGGTACAATGAGCAGTTCTTC. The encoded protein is CASSTGYNEQFF.

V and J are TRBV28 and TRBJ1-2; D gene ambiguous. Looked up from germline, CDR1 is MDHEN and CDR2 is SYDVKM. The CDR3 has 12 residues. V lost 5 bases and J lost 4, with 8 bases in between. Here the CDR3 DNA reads TGTGCCAGCAGTATTCTATCCTATGGCTACACCTTC. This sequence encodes CASSILSYGYTF.

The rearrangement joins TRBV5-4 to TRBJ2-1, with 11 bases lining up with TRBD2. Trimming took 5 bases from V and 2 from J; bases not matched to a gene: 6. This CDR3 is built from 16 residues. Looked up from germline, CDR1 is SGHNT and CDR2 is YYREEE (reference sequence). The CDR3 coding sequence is TGTGCCAGCAGGATAAATAGCGGGGGGGCCTACAATGAGCAGTTCTTC. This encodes CASRINSGGAYNEQFF.

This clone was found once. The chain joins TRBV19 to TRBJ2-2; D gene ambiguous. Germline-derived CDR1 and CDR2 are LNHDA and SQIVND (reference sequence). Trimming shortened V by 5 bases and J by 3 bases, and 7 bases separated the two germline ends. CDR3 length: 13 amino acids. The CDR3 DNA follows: TGTGCCAGTAGTGGCCGTTACACCGGGGAGCTGTTTTTT. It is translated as CASSGRYTGELFF.

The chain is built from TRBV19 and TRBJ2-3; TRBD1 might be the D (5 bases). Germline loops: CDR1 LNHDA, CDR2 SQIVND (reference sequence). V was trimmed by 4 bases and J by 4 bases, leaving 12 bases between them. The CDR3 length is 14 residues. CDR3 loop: CASSKYQGSDTQYF. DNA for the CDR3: TGTGCCAGTAGTAAATACCAGGGTTCAGATACGCAGTATTTT.

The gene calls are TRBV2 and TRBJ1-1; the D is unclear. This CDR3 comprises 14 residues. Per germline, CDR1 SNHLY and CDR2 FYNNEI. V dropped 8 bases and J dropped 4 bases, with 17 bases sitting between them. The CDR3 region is CASDTEAGTTEAFF. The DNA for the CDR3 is TGTGCCAGCGATACCGAAGCGGGTACCACTGAAGCTTTCTTT.

The CDR3 loop is CASSFGTGSESEAFF. Here the CDR3 DNA reads TGTGCCAGCTCTTTTGGGACAGGGTCGGAATCTGAAGCTTTCTTT. The chain couples TRBV18 to TRBJ1-1; 9 bases agree with TRBD1. From germline, CDR1 is KGHSH and CDR2 LQKENI. This CDR3 is built from 15 residues. The V segment lost 6 bases and the J segment 6 bases; nucleotides outside the gene matches: 11. Using reference TRBV18 and TRBJ1-1 for the parts outside the CDR3, the full variable domain is NAGVMQNPRHLVRRRGQEARLRCSPMKGHSHVYWYRQLPEEGLKFMVYLQKENIIDESGMPKERFSAEFPKEGPSILRIQQVVRGDSAAYFCASSFGTGSESEAFFGQGTRLTVV.

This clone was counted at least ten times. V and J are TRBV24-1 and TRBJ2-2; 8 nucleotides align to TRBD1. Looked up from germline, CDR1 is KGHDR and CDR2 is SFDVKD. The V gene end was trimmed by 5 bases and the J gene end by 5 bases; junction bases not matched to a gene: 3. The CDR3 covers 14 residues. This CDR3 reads CATSGTGYTGELFF. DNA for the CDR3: TGTGCCACCAGTGGGACAGGGTATACCGGGGAGCTGTTTTTT.

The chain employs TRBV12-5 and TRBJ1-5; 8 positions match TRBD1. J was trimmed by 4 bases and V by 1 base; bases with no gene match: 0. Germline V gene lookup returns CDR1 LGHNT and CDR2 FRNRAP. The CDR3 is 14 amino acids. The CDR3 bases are TGTGCTAGTGGTTTGGACAGGGGGAATCAGCCCCAGCATTTT. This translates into CASGLDRGNQPQHF.

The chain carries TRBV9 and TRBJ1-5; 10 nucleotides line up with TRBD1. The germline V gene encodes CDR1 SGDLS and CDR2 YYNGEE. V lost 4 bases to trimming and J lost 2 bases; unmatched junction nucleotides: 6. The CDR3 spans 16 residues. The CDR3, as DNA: TGTGCCAGCAGCCCAGGGACAGGGGTGGGCAATCAGCCCCAGCATTTT. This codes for CASSPGTGVGNQPQHF.

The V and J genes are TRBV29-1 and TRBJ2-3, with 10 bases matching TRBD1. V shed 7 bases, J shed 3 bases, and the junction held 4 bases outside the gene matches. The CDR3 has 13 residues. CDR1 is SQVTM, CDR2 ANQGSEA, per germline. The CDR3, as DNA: TGCAGCGGGGACAGGGGTGGGACAGATACGCAGTATTTT. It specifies CSGDRGGTDTQYF.

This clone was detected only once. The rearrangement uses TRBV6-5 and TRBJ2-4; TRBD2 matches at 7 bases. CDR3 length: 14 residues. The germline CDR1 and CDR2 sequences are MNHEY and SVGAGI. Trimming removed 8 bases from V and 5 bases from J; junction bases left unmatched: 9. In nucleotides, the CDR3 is TGTGCCAGCCAAGCGGGGACGAGCCAAAACATTCAGTACTTC. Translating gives CASQAGTSQNIQYF.